The 8 T cell receptor beta chains listed next were all sequenced from one sample in a study of immune cell composition in non-small cell lung cancer. The data were produced by immunoSEQ multiplex PCR, yet TCRdb's version contains in-frame clones alone and is incomplete. The sample lists over 4,500 clones, roughly four fifths occurring once. The sample was lung tumor tissue. The receptors were sampled from a human donor with non-small cell lung cancer.

The rearrangement joins TRBV5-1 to TRBJ2-1, with 8 bases lining up with TRBD2. The V gene end was trimmed by 0 bases and the J gene end by 9 bases; junction bases not matched to a gene: 5. Germline V gene data show CDR1 as SGHRS and CDR2 as YFSETQ. The CDR3 is made up of 14 amino acids. This CDR3 reads CASSLVGGGGEQFF. CDR3 in DNA: TGCGCCAGCAGCTTGGTCGGGGGGGGTGGTGAGCAGTTCTTC.

The J gene is TRBJ1-4, the V gene TRBV28; D is possibly TRBD1 (5 bases). Per germline, CDR1 MDHEN and CDR2 SYDVKM. Between the trimmed V and J ends, which lost 10 bases and 6 bases, there was a span of 18 bases. The CDR3 spans 14 residues. CDR3 region: CATFPGGLYEKLFF. As DNA, the CDR3 is TGTGCCACCTTCCCGGGGGGGTTATATGAAAAACTGTTTTTT. Together with reference TRBV28 and TRBJ1-4, the CDR3 gives the full variable domain: DVKVTQSSRYLVKRTGEKVFLECVQDMDHENMFWYRQDPGLGLRLIYFSYDVKMKEKGDIPEGYSVSREKKERFSLILESASTNQTSMYLCATFPGGLYEKLFFGSGTQLSVL.

V is TRBV6-1 and J is TRBJ2-5; the D is unclear. With 7 bases removed from V and 1 base from J, the gap between germline ends came to 10 bases. This CDR3 comprises 13 residues. CDR1 is MNHNS and CDR2 is SASEGT in the germline V gene. The CDR3 loop reads CASMAWSQETQYF. The CDR3 DNA reads TGTGCCAGCATGGCCTGGTCCCAAGAGACCCAGTACTTC.

The chain recombines TRBV4-2 with TRBJ2-3, with 11 bases identical to TRBD2. CDR1 and CDR2 from the germline V gene are LGHNA and YNFKEQ. After removal of 2 bases from V and 2 bases from J, the junction contained 6 bases not matched to a gene. The CDR3 loop spans 17 amino acids. For the CDR3, the DNA is TGTGCCAGCAGCCAACTAGCGGGGGGACCCTACACAGATACGCAGTATTTT. Translating gives CASSQLAGGPYTDTQYF.

The chain recombines TRBV10-3 with TRBJ1-2; 8 bases fit TRBD1. The V gene's germline CDR1 is ENHRY and CDR2 SYGVKD. The V and J ends lost 0 bases and 2 bases, in that order; junction bases with no gene match: 5. The CDR3 length is 16 residues. Here the CDR3 reads CAISESDRTGNYGYTF. CDR3 bases: TGTGCCATCAGTGAGTCAGACCGGACAGGGAACTATGGCTACACCTTC.

V usage is TRBV7-2 and J usage is TRBJ1-2; D unresolved. This CDR3 contains 13 residues. Trimming removed 1 base at V and 13 bases at J, with 16 bases between. Germline V gives CDR1 SGHTA, CDR2 FQGNSA. The CDR3, as DNA: TGTGCCAGCAGCTTAGTGTCCCGGCGGCGGCCCACCTTC. This encodes CASSLVSRRRPTF.

The chain has TRBV6-1 and TRBJ2-5; D may be TRBD2 (5 bases). From germline, CDR1 is MNHNS and CDR2 SASEGT. The CDR3 is 16 residues long. The V gene lost 1 base and the J gene lost 1 base, with 13 bases spanning the gap. This chain's CDR3 is CASSEVGRALQETQYF. CDR3 sequence (DNA): TGTGCCAGCAGTGAAGTCGGGCGGGCCCTCCAAGAGACCCAGTACTTC.

This chain connects TRBV6-5 to TRBJ1-5; 7 nucleotides align to TRBD1. J lost 1 base, V lost 5 bases, and 5 bases had no gene match. The germline V gene encodes CDR1 MNHEY and CDR2 SVGAGI. This CDR3 has 15 residues. This CDR3 is CASSHTGASNQPQHF. For the CDR3, the DNA is TGTGCCAGCAGTCACACAGGGGCAAGCAATCAGCCCCAGCATTTT.